This is a list of T cell receptor beta chains from one sample in a study of T cells in Graves' hyperthyroidism and ophthalmopathy. TCRdb ran MiXCR on the multiplex PCR reads and lists one entry per CDR3 protein. The sample contains 250,000 to 400,000 distinct CDR3 sequences, roughly 15% of which appear only once. Sequences were obtained from blood. The receptors derive from a woman aged 40 to 50 with Graves' ophthalmopathy. Both conserved end residues are part of each CDR3. D genes are given only for firm matches. The listing skips clone size in some rows; elsewhere it reads once, few, many or a size class.

CDR3 protein | CDR3 DNA | J gene | clone size | D gene | V gene
CASRTSGGPSDTQYF | TGTGCCAGCAGGACTAGCGGGGGGCCCTCAGATACGCAGTATTTT | TRBJ2-3 | many | TRBD2 | TRBV7-9
CASSLSRDTYNEQFF | TGTGCCAGCAGTTTAAGTCGGGACACATACAATGAGCAGTTCTTC | TRBJ2-1 | many | . | TRBV27
CASSISGGAFEQYF | TGTGCCAGCAGCATTAGCGGGGGGGCTTTCGAGCAGTACTTC | TRBJ2-7 | . | TRBD2 | TRBV7-2
CASSLQRGGNYNEQFF | TGTGCCAGCAGCTTACAGCGCGGCGGTAACTACAATGAGCAGTTCTTC | TRBJ2-1 | few | . | TRBV7-2
CATSREKISGNTIYF | TGTGCCACCAGCAGAGAAAAAATCTCTGGAAACACCATATATTTT | TRBJ1-3 | few | . | TRBV15
CASSQVATNTEAFF | TGTGCCAGCAGCCAAGTGGCCACCAACACTGAAGCTTTCTTT | TRBJ1-1 | many | . | TRBV3-1
CASSLRGHTYEQYF | TGTGCCAGCAGTTTAAGGGGACATACCTACGAGCAGTACTTC | TRBJ2-7 | . | . | TRBV27
CASMPAENNEQFF | TGTGCCAGCATGCCTGCTGAAAACAATGAGCAGTTCTTC | TRBJ2-1 | many | . | TRBV2
CASSLVGRPSYNEQFF | TGCGCCAGCAGCTTGGTCGGGCGGCCCTCCTACAATGAGCAGTTCTTC | TRBJ2-1 | few | . | TRBV5-1
CASSLAAARLSYNEQFF | TGTGCCAGCAGCCTCGCAGCCGCGCGGCTATCCTACAATGAGCAGTTCTTC | TRBJ2-1 | . | . | TRBV7-8
CASSQDPTVGWNEQFF | TGTGCCAGCAGCCAAGATCCGACAGTCGGGTGGAATGAGCAGTTCTTC | TRBJ2-1 | . | . | TRBV3-1
CASSWTSGSYNEQYF | TGTGCCAGCAGTTGGACTAGCGGCTCCTACAATGAGCAGTACTTC | TRBJ2-7 | . | TRBD2 | TRBV7-9
CASSLKRGFNEQFF | TGTGCCAGCAGTCTAAAGCGGGGCTTCAATGAGCAGTTCTTC | TRBJ2-1 | few | TRBD2 | TRBV6-1
CASSSPGTSGRGEQFF | TGTGCCAGCAGCTCTCCCGGGACTAGCGGGAGAGGGGAGCAGTTCTTC | TRBJ2-1 | many | TRBD2 | TRBV7-9
CASSHTGAGQPQHF | TGTGCCAGCAGTCATACAGGGGCTGGCCAGCCCCAGCATTTT | TRBJ1-5 | . | TRBD1 | TRBV12-3/TRBV12-4
CATSREGAGASYNEQFF | TGTGCCACCAGCAGAGAGGGAGCGGGAGCGAGCTACAATGAGCAGTTCTTC | TRBJ2-1 | . | TRBD2 | TRBV15
CASSLTGTARTEAFF | TGTGCCAGCAGCTTGACCGGGACAGCTCGTACTGAAGCTTTCTTT | TRBJ1-1 | many | TRBD1 | TRBV11-2
CAISESPRGGYGYTF | TGTGCCATCAGTGAGTCACCCAGGGGTGGGTATGGCTACACCTTC | TRBJ1-2 | many | . | TRBV10-3
CSAPGPGPATQYF | TGCAGTGCCCCCGGCCCGGGGCCGGCGACCCAGTACTTC | TRBJ2-5 | . | . | TRBV20-1
CASSVLWLGTTDTQYF | TGTGCCAGCAGTGTTCTTTGGCTCGGGACCACAGATACGCAGTATTTT | TRBJ2-3 | few | . | TRBV2
CAIYLLWQPGGRWNTEAFF | TGTGCCATTTACCTCCTCTGGCAGCCCGGTGGGAGGTGGAACACTGAAGCTTTCTTT | TRBJ1-1 | many | . | TRBV7-9
CSARVASGSDEQYF | TGCAGTGCTAGAGTAGCCAGCGGGAGCGACGAGCAGTACTTC | TRBJ2-7 | few | TRBD2 | TRBV20-1
CASSLDGRVFSEQYF | TGTGCCAGCAGCTTGGATGGCAGGGTGTTTAGCGAGCAGTACTTC | TRBJ2-7 | . | . | TRBV5-5
CSARPLVYNEQLF | TGCAGTGCCCGGCCCCTCGTCTACAATGAGCAGCTCTTC | TRBJ2-1 | few | . | TRBV20-1
CSASSSRRDYLYEQFF | TGCAGTGCTAGCAGTTCCCGCCGGGACTACTTGTATGAGCAGTTCTTC | TRBJ2-1 | . | TRBD2 | TRBV20-1
CASSEENQPQHF | TGTGCCAGCAGTGAGGAAAATCAGCCCCAGCATTTT | TRBJ1-5 | many | . | TRBV2
CASSRTGRWNMNTEAFF | TGTGCCAGCAGCCGAACGGGACGGTGGAACATGAACACTGAAGCTTTCTTT | TRBJ1-1 | many | . | TRBV7-8
CASSYFLQLNEKLFF | TGTGCCAGCAGTTACTTTTTACAGCTTAATGAAAAACTGTTTTTT | TRBJ1-4 | . | . | TRBV6-6
CASSLGDREGNEQFF | TGCGCCAGCAGCTTGGGGGACAGGGAGGGGAATGAGCAGTTCTTC | TRBJ2-1 | few | TRBD1 | TRBV5-1
CASSREGQGINGYTF | TGTGCCAGCAGCCGGGAGGGACAGGGTATAAATGGCTACACCTTC | TRBJ1-2 | many | TRBD1 | TRBV7-9
CASSPGTGGQETQYF | TGTGCCAGCAGCCCCGGGACAGGGGGTCAAGAGACCCAGTACTTC | TRBJ2-5 | many | TRBD1 | TRBV7-8
CASSFVTQETQYF | TGTGCCAGCAGCTTTGTCACACAAGAGACCCAGTACTTC | TRBJ2-5 | many | . | TRBV11-2